This T cell receptor beta chain was documented in a study of cytomegalovirus exposure and HLA in healthy donors. The repertoire was sequenced with immunoSEQ multiplex PCR; TCRdb's copy has only in-frame clones and lacks some. Here the sample spans 150,000 to 200,000 clones, 80% to 85% being singletons. Worth noting for this clone: Its antigen is unknown.

Study-wide results and limits: The TCR clusters that emerged in the first cohort tended, a later analysis found, to co-occur in the 110 or so validation repertoires. Altogether, 150 or so TCR beta chains were recorded as cytomegalovirus-associated. Most TCR sequences showed up rarely, but some public TCRs showed up in many donors. Reported performance of the classifier showed diagnosis of cytomegalovirus status with high specificity and sensitivity.

The CDR3 covers 16 residues. Germline V gives CDR1 SGHKS, CDR2 YYEKEE (reference sequence). J lost 1 base, V lost 3 bases, and 9 bases had no gene match. This chain links TRBV5-5 with TRBJ2-5; 7 nucleotides line up with TRBD2. The sequencing input was PBMCs. This clonotype was obtained from a man aged 25-40 years in good health and CMV-seropositive. CDR3 bases: TGTGCCAGCAGCTGGGGAGGGGCGGGCGGCCAAGAGACCCAGTACTTC. This translates into CASSWGGAGGQETQYF.